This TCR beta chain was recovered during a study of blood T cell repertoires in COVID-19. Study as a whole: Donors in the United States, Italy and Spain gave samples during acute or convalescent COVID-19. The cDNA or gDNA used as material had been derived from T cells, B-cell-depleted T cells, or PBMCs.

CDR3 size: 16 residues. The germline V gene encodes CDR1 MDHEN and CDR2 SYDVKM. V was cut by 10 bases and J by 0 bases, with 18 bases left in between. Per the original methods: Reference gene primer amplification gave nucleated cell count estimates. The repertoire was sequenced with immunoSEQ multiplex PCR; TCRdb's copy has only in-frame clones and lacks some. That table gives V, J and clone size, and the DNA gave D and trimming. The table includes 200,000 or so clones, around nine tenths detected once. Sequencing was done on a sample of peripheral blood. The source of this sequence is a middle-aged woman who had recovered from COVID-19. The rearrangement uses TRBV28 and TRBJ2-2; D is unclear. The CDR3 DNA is TGTGCCACCGAGTCTTTCTCGTCCGCGAACACCGGGGAGCTGTTTTTT. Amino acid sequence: CATESFSSANTGELFF.